This T cell receptor (beta chain) was captured by sequencing in a study of vaccination and CD4 T cells after COVID-19. Study-wide context: Cells received overlapping spike peptides from SARS-CoV-2, HCoV-NL63, HCoV-OC43 and HCoV-229E as stimulation.

Sample treatment: roughly ten-day PBMC culture with coronavirus spike peptide pools or control peptides (ViraFEST assay). Cultured CD4+ T-cell DNA underwent Oncomine TCR Beta short-read sequencing. TCRdb re-called the PCR reads through MiXCR, storing one row per CDR3 protein. The table lists just under 20,000 distinct CDR3 sequences, around 38% of them singletons. This clonotype has a handful of counts. The antigen remains undetermined. Whole-study results and caveats: Convalescent patients' median share of reactive clones seen only post-vaccination was approximately 85%.

Germline-derived CDR1 and CDR2 are SGHTA and FQGNSA. With 1 base removed from V and 5 bases from J, the gap between germline ends came to 14 bases. There are 15 residues in the CDR3. The chain combines TRBV7-2 with TRBJ1-2, with D hard to call. The sequence was collected from a human donor who received a COVID-19 vaccine. Specimen: CD4+ T cells from blood, cultured in vitro, collected before SARS-CoV-2 vaccination. CDR3 protein: CASSLGDPAGYGYTF. The CDR3 DNA reads TGTGCCAGCAGCTTAGGAGATCCGGCGGGATATGGCTACACCTTC.